The 32 T cell receptor beta chains below come from one sample, sequenced in a study of CD8+ T cells in alopecia areata. Extracted from the samples, RNA was reverse transcribed into cDNA to serve as the sequencing template. Generated by immunoSEQ multiplex PCR, the TCRdb table keeps only in-frame clones and is missing some. The sample holds around 100,000 clones, 44% seen once. Treatment of the sample: oral pan-JAK inhibitor, 5-10 mg twice daily. The input for sequencing was CD8+ T cells sorted from blood, taken at week 24, from a patient treated with tofacitinib. The receptors shown here come from a human donor with alopecia areata.

The genes are TRBV7-9 and TRBJ1-2; D may be TRBD1 (6 bases). CDR3 size: 14 residues. Germline values: CDR1 SEHNR, CDR2 FQNEAQ (reference sequence). V lost 0 bases, J lost 9 bases, and 14 bases lay in between. CDR3 amino acids: CASSLAGGAVSYTF. In DNA form, the CDR3 reads TGTGCCAGCAGCTTAGCCGGGGGGGCAGTCAGCTACACCTTC.

The genes are TRBV9 and TRBJ2-7; unclear D gene. Trimming took 3 bases from V and 5 from J, leaving 12 bases between them. In germline, CDR1 is SGDLS, CDR2 YYNGEE. CDR3 size: 13 residues. The CDR3 DNA follows: TGTGCCAGCAGCGGTGGTGGGTGGGACGAGCAGTACTTC. Its protein is CASSGGGWDEQYF.

This clone appeared a single time. The chain carries TRBV4-1 and TRBJ2-1, with D perhaps matching TRBD2 (5 bases). CDR1 and CDR2 from the germline V gene are MGHRA and YSYEKL. This CDR3 contains 16 residues. With 3 bases removed from V and 8 bases from J, the gap between germline ends came to 20 bases. CDR3: CASSQGSGPVGDEQFF. The CDR3 DNA sequence: TGCGCCAGCAGCCAGGGCTCTGGACCGGTCGGGGATGAGCAGTTCTTC.

This chain joins TRBV28 and TRBJ2-7, with D uncertain. The V gene's germline CDR1 is MDHEN and CDR2 SYDVKM. The CDR3 extends over 12 amino acids. V was clipped by 5 bases and J by 3 bases, with 8 bases between them. The CDR3 reads CASSGSYYEQYF. Here the CDR3 DNA reads TGTGCCAGCAGTGGCTCCTACTACGAGCAGTACTTC.

J is TRBJ2-7 and V is TRBV19; D may be TRBD2 (6 bases). The CDR3 length is 11 residues. The V gene's germline CDR1 is LNHDA and CDR2 SQIVND (reference sequence). V lost 7 bases, J lost 5 bases, and 9 bases lay in between. The CDR3 reads CASIGGNEQYF. In DNA form, the CDR3 reads TGTGCCAGTATCGGAGGGAACGAGCAGTACTTC.

This chain connects TRBV4-1 to TRBJ2-3, with D possibly TRBD2 on 5 matching bases. The germline V gene encodes CDR1 MGHRA and CDR2 YSYEKL. The CDR3 is made up of 16 amino acids. Trimming left V 1 base short and J 0 bases short, with 11 bases between. The CDR3: CASSQVGLASTDTQYF. The CDR3 DNA sequence: TGCGCCAGCAGCCAAGTTGGGCTAGCTAGCACAGATACGCAGTATTTT.

The chain couples TRBV27 to TRBJ1-5, with 8 bases matching TRBD1. The junction had 6 bases not matched to a gene; V was cut back by 5 bases and J by 0 bases. The CDR3 contains 16 residues. Per germline, CDR1 MNHEY and CDR2 SMNVEV (reference sequence). CDR3 region: CASSPSTGGSNQPQHF. CDR3 DNA sequence: TGTGCCAGCAGTCCATCCACAGGGGGTAGCAATCAGCCCCAGCATTTT.

A few counts support this clone. The gene calls are TRBV23-1 and TRBJ2-1; 8 bases agree with TRBD2. TRBV23-1 is sorted into the ORF group, with uncertain function. This CDR3 comprises 19 residues. V was clipped by 0 bases and J by 0 bases; unmatched bases: 10. CDR3 amino acids: CASSQSPAGVKYSYNEQFF. The CDR3 DNA reads as TGCGCCAGCAGTCAATCCCCAGCGGGAGTGAAATACTCCTACAATGAGCAGTTCTTC.

This clone was recorded a few times. The rearrangement links TRBV4-1 to TRBJ2-7; possibly TRBD2 for D (7 bases). CDR1 is MGHRA and CDR2 is YSYEKL in the germline V gene. CDR3 length: 16 amino acids. Trimming removed 0 bases from V and 5 bases from J, with 17 bases in between. The CDR3 nucleotides are TGCGCCAGCAGCCAAGAGGTGGGGGGGCGCGCGGACGAGCAGTACTTC. Translation: CASSQEVGGRADEQYF.

The V gene is TRBV4-1, the J gene TRBJ1-1; D not certain. There are 14 residues in the CDR3. Germline CDR1 and CDR2: MGHRA and YSYEKL. V lost 1 base and J lost 6, with 12 bases in between. The CDR3 reads CASSQVYGDAEAFF. The DNA for the CDR3 is TGCGCCAGCAGCCAAGTATACGGCGACGCTGAAGCTTTCTTT.

The J gene is TRBJ2-1, the V gene TRBV9; 10 positions match TRBD2. The germline gives CDR1 SGDLS, CDR2 YYNGEE. This CDR3 region has 15 residues. V was pared by 4 bases and J by 6 bases, with 7 bases of the junction left unmatched. CDR3 amino acids: CASSLPGLAFNEQFF. In nucleotides, the CDR3 is TGTGCCAGCAGCCTTCCGGGACTAGCGTTCAATGAGCAGTTCTTC.

CDR3 coding DNA: TGTGCCAGTAGTATTAGGGCCGACAGGTCCGATCAGCCCCAGCATTTT. As protein: CASSIRADRSDQPQHF. This chain links TRBV19 with TRBJ1-5; possibly TRBD1 for D (6 bases). The V and J ends lost 3 bases and 5 bases respectively, with 17 bases between them. This CDR3 contains 16 residues. Germline CDR1 LNHDA, CDR2 SQIVND (reference sequence).

In DNA form, the CDR3 reads TGCGCCAGCAGCCAGAAGGACATGGCCAGAGCCGAAGCTTTCTTT. This sequence encodes CASSQKDMARAEAFF. The chain uses TRBV4-1 and TRBJ1-1; maybe TRBD1 (5 bases). Germline CDR1 MGHRA, CDR2 YSYEKL. The CDR3 has 15 amino acids. V was clipped by 3 bases and J by 8 bases, with 19 bases between them.

J is TRBJ2-7 and V is TRBV5-4; TRBD2 matches at 8 bases. The trim removed 7 bases at V and 5 bases at J, leaving 8 bases unmatched. CDR3 length: 13 amino acids. CDR1 is SGHNT, CDR2 YYREEE, per germline (reference sequence). The CDR3 sequence is CASRSSGYHEQYF. CDR3 nucleotide sequence: TGTGCCAGCCGGTCTAGCGGGTACCACGAGCAGTACTTC.

The chain uses TRBV6-5 and TRBJ2-3; 7 bases match TRBD1. The CDR3 extends over 16 amino acids. The junction had 9 bases not matched to a gene; V was cut back by 1 base and J by 5 bases. Germline lookup yields CDR1 MNHEY and CDR2 SVGAGI. This CDR3 is CASSYWRGGQGDTQYF. The CDR3, as DNA: TGTGCCAGCAGTTACTGGAGAGGGGGCCAGGGAGATACGCAGTATTTT.

This clone has just a few counts. The chain has TRBV28 and TRBJ2-1; TRBD2 aligns across 9 bases. V trimming: 5 bases; J trimming: 9 bases; junction bases outside the gene matches: 14. Germline CDR1 reads MDHEN; CDR2 reads SYDVKM. This CDR3 contains 16 residues. In DNA form, the CDR3 reads TGTGCCAGCAGTCCTGGTGATAGCGGGAGTGTTAGTGAGCAGTTCTTC. Translated: CASSPGDSGSVSEQFF.

This rearrangement joins TRBV30 to TRBJ1-2; D unclear. Germline lookup yields CDR1 GTSNPN and CDR2 SVGIG (reference sequence). Trimming removed 0 bases from V and 5 bases from J, with 4 bases in between. The CDR3 sequence is 11 residues long. The DNA for the CDR3 is TGTGCCTGGAGTGTTGCATATGGCTACACCTTC. It encodes CAWSVAYGYTF.

The chain uses TRBV10-3 and TRBJ2-3; TRBD1 agrees at 7 bases. The CDR3 length is 18 residues. The V and J ends lost 2 bases and 2 bases, in that order; junction bases with no gene match: 13. Looked up from germline, CDR1 is ENHRY and CDR2 is SYGVKD. The CDR3 loop reads CAISEPGTTGINTDTQYF. CDR3 DNA sequence: TGTGCCATCAGTGAGCCAGGCACGACAGGGATCAACACAGATACGCAGTATTTT.

This clone was counted ten times or more. The same CDR3 can be traced to other DNA sequences in this sample. This chain connects TRBV15 to TRBJ2-2; D might be TRBD1 (6 bases). Trimming pared 0 bases from V and 8 bases from J, leaving 13 bases between. The CDR3 is 15 residues long. In germline, CDR1 is LNHNV, CDR2 YYDKDF (reference sequence). DNA for the CDR3: TGTGCCACCAGCAGAGATAGGGGGACGGGTGGGGAGCTGTTTTTT. Translation gives CATSRDRGTGGELFF. The complete variable domain, with remaining parts taken from reference TRBV15 and TRBJ2-2, reads DAMVIQNPRYQVTQFGKPVTLSCSQTLNHNVMYWYQQKSSQAPKLLFHYYDKDFNNEADTPDNFQSRRPNTSFCFLDIRSPGLGDTAMYLCATSRDRGTGGELFFGEGSRLTVL.

A few counts support this clone. The chain couples TRBV29-1 to TRBJ2-7; unclear D gene. Trimming removed 7 bases from V and 1 base from J, with 20 bases in between. The CDR3 totals 15 residues. In germline, CDR1 is SQVTM, CDR2 ANQGSEA. CDR3 DNA sequence: TGCAGCGCCGTGGTGGAGAGTGGTTCGTCCTACGAGCAGTACTTC. This translates into CSAVVESGSSYEQYF.

This chain connects TRBV27 to TRBJ2-1; D may match TRBD1 or TRBD2 (7 bases each). The CDR3 length is 10 residues. Germline assignment: CDR1 MNHEY and CDR2 SMNVEV (reference sequence). The V and J ends lost 8 bases and 12 bases respectively, with 11 bases between them. In DNA, the CDR3 is TGTGCCAGCTCCAGGGGGGGGCAGTTCTTC. Translating it yields CASSRGGQFF.

This clone has just a few counts. This rearrangement joins TRBV29-1 to TRBJ1-1; D call uncertain. V was shortened by 4 bases and J by 0 bases, with 6 bases between the two germline ends. Germline-derived CDR1 and CDR2 are SQVTM and ANQGSEA. This CDR3 has 12 amino acids. The CDR3 sequence is CSVGRMNTEAFF. For the CDR3, the DNA is TGCAGCGTTGGACGGATGAACACTGAAGCTTTCTTT.

The chain employs TRBV28 and TRBJ2-3; D not certain. Trimming took 5 bases from V and 0 from J, leaving 9 bases between them. Germline V gene data show CDR1 as MDHEN and CDR2 as SYDVKM. This CDR3 region has 14 residues. The CDR3 sequence is CASSPRISTDTQYF. For the CDR3, the DNA is TGTGCCAGCAGTCCGCGGATCAGCACAGATACGCAGTATTTT.

J is TRBJ2-7 and V is TRBV6-1; possible D gene TRBD1, 6 bases. CDR1 is MNHNS and CDR2 is SASEGT in the germline V gene. CDR3 length: 15 amino acids. V was pared by 4 bases and J by 2 bases, with 15 bases between. The CDR3 bases are TGTGCCAGCAGTGTAGACCTCGAGGGGGCCTACGAGCAGTACTTC. Translating gives CASSVDLEGAYEQYF.

The chain uses TRBV27 and TRBJ2-3; 8 bases line up with TRBD2. The J segment lost 4 bases and the V segment lost 5 bases, leaving 8 bases of the junction unmatched. The CDR3 runs to 15 residues. Looked up from germline, CDR1 is MNHEY and CDR2 is SMNVEV (reference sequence). The CDR3 here is CASSISGRGADTQYF. The CDR3 DNA reads as TGTGCCAGCAGTATCAGCGGGAGAGGTGCAGATACGCAGTATTTT.

CDR3 sequence: CASSQGFEAFF. The CDR3 DNA sequence: TGTGCCAGCAGCCAAGGATTTGAAGCTTTCTTT. The chain uses TRBV14 and TRBJ1-1; D call uncertain. In germline, CDR1 is SGHDN, CDR2 FVKESK. The CDR3 is 11 amino acids. V lost 1 base, J lost 7 bases, and 4 bases lay in between.

This clone appeared a single time. This rearrangement joins TRBV6-5 to TRBJ1-2; possibly TRBD1 for D (5 bases). Germline V gene data show CDR1 as MNHEY and CDR2 as SVGAGI. The CDR3 runs 15 residues. The V gene lost 6 bases and the J gene lost 5 bases, with 19 bases spanning the gap. Here the CDR3 DNA reads TGTGCCAGCAGCTTGCGGGGGGACGGTCCATATGGCTACACCTTC. Translating gives CASSLRGDGPYGYTF.

This clone has a handful of counts. The rearrangement uses TRBV9 and TRBJ2-1; 8 bases match TRBD2. This CDR3 comprises 16 residues. The trim removed 2 bases at V and 7 bases at J, leaving 11 bases unmatched. Germline V gives CDR1 SGDLS, CDR2 YYNGEE. The CDR3 DNA sequence: TGTGCCAGCAGCGTCCAAGCGGGAGACGCCTTGAATGAGCAGTTCTTC. Translating gives CASSVQAGDALNEQFF.

The chain carries TRBV7-9 and TRBJ1-4; D gene ambiguous. Germline CDR1 reads SEHNR; CDR2 reads FQNEAQ (reference sequence). This CDR3 is 14 amino acids long. V was trimmed by 6 bases and J by 0 bases, leaving 8 bases between them. CDR3 region: CASSNSATNEKLFF. In DNA, the CDR3 is TGTGCCAGCAGTAACAGCGCAACTAATGAAAAACTGTTTTTT.

CDR3 bases: TGTGCCAGCAGTGTCCGGCCCGCAGGGAAGGGTGACACTGAAGCTTTCTTT. This gives the protein CASSVRPAGKGDTEAFF. The V gene is TRBV6-1, the J gene TRBJ1-1; a possible D gene is TRBD1 (5 bases). Between the trimmed V and J ends, which lost 4 bases and 3 bases, there was a span of 21 bases. The CDR3 runs 17 residues. Germline V gene data show CDR1 as MNHNS and CDR2 as SASEGT.

On this clone: Other DNA sequences in the sample encode the same CDR3. The V and J genes are TRBV27 and TRBJ1-2; tentatively, D is TRBD1 (6 bases). With 6 bases removed from V and 4 bases from J, the gap between germline ends came to 9 bases. CDR3 length equals 12 residues. In germline, CDR1 is MNHEY, CDR2 SMNVEV (reference sequence). DNA for the CDR3: TGTGCCAGCAGAGGACAGTCCTATGGCTACACCTTC. Translating it yields CASRGQSYGYTF.

This clone occurred a few times. The chain is built from TRBV11-2 and TRBJ1-2; 9 nucleotides line up with TRBD1. The CDR3 loop spans 12 amino acids. Germline-derived CDR1 and CDR2 are SGHAT and FQNNGV. V gave up 5 bases and J gave up 6 bases; unmatched junction bases: 1. The CDR3: CASSRDRDGYTF. CDR3 in DNA: TGTGCCAGCAGCCGGGACAGGGATGGCTACACCTTC.